These 15 T cell receptor beta chains were sequenced from one sample in a study of post-analysis software for immune sequencing data (dated by TCRdb to 2013 to 2016). Points the paper makes about the study in general: Roughly 5 TRBV segments, including TRBV5-6, TRBV5-1 and TRBV20-1, were significantly more frequent in patients than controls.

Library preparation was by PCR. Sequencing took place on an Illumina HiSeq 2500. To reduce PCR and sequencing biases, unique molecular identifiers were incorporated into the TCR beta cDNA libraries. TCRdb trimmed the raw reads at Q25, called clones with MiXCR and kept productive beta chains. Every distinct CDR3 protein forms one entry, paired with its most common genes and DNA. This sample has roughly 800,000 distinct CDR3 sequences in its table, and 25% to 30% of those were observed once. About 0.5% of the sample is held by the ten biggest clonotypes. These receptors have no known antigen. The sample consisted of blood. Every receptor here comes from a girl between 5 and 17 years old with multiple sclerosis.

This clonotype has more than one count but fewer than ten. This rearrangement joins TRBV5-5 to TRBJ1-3; D is ambiguous. CDR1 SGHKS and CDR2 YYEKEE come from the germline V gene (reference sequence). CDR3 length equals 15 residues. V was cut by 4 bases and J by 0 bases, with 11 bases left in between. DNA for the CDR3: TGTGCCAGCAGCCAGACTCGGAGCTCTGGAAACACCATATATTTT. Amino acid sequence: CASSQTRSSGNTIYF.

V and J are TRBV20-1 and TRBJ1-5, with 7 positions matching TRBD1. The V segment lost 6 bases and the J segment 4 bases; nucleotides outside the gene matches: 15. Germline loops: CDR1 DFQATT, CDR2 SNEGSKA (reference sequence). There are 16 residues in the CDR3. The chain's CDR3 is CSARKTGSVPNQPQHF. DNA for the CDR3: TGCAGTGCCAGAAAGACAGGGAGCGTGCCGAATCAGCCCCAGCATTTT.

This clonotype was observed a few times. CDR3 DNA: TGCAGCGTTGGCGGGGTCACTGAAGCTTTCTTT. This sequence encodes CSVGGVTEAFF. The chain carries TRBV29-1 and TRBJ1-1; D remains ambiguous. Germline CDR1 and CDR2: SQVTM and ANQGSEA. The CDR3 covers 11 residues. V was clipped by 4 bases and J by 4 bases, with 7 bases between them.

The chain combines TRBV6-1 with TRBJ2-7, with D possibly TRBD2 on 5 matching bases. The germline V gene has CDR1 MNHNS and CDR2 SASEGT. The CDR3 spans 15 residues. The V and J ends lost 6 bases and 2 bases respectively, with 17 bases between them. The CDR3 is CASSLLAASPYEQYF. The CDR3 nucleotides read TGTGCCAGCAGCCTACTGGCGGCTAGCCCCTACGAGCAGTACTTC.

The chain combines TRBV5-6 with TRBJ2-5, with 8 bases identical to TRBD1. This CDR3 spans 15 amino acids. V trimming: 5 bases; J trimming: 0 bases; junction bases outside the gene matches: 6. Germline CDR1 is SGHDT and CDR2 is YYEEEE. CDR3 nucleotides: TGTGCCAGCAGTCCGCTGACAGGGGACCAAGAGACCCAGTACTTC. Encoded protein: CASSPLTGDQETQYF.

The chain recombines TRBV6-5 with TRBJ2-5; 14 bases line up with TRBD2. Germline assignment: CDR1 MNHEY and CDR2 SVGAGI. The V and J ends lost 2 bases and 5 bases, in that order; junction bases with no gene match: 10. The CDR3 runs 18 residues. The CDR3 sequence: CASSYLGLAGGLIETQYF. The CDR3 DNA reads as TGTGCCAGCAGTTACCTTGGACTAGCGGGGGGCCTCATCGAGACCCAGTACTTC.

This clonotype was observed a handful of times. The J gene is TRBJ1-5, the V gene TRBV2; D is possibly TRBD1 (6 bases). The germline CDR1 and CDR2 sequences are SNHLY and FYNNEI. Trimming pared 9 bases from V and 0 bases from J, leaving 12 bases between. CDR3 size: 14 residues. CDR3 DNA sequence: TGTGCCAGTAGTAGGACAGATAGCAATCAGCCCCAGCATTTT. Translating gives CASSRTDSNQPQHF.

The chain employs TRBV27 and TRBJ2-4; D is ambiguous. The J call may be wrong; the DNA end is better matched by TRBJ2-7. The CDR3 sequence is 15 residues long. The germline V gene encodes CDR1 MNHEY and CDR2 SMNVEV (reference sequence). CDR3 in DNA: TGTGCCAGCAGTTTAAAGTCGCGACAAGTCTACGAGCAGTACTTC. This gives the protein CASSLKSRQVYEQYF.

This clonotype was observed many times. The genes are TRBV29-1 and TRBJ2-6; either TRBD1 or TRBD2 may supply D (6 bases each). V was trimmed by 4 bases and J by 2 bases, leaving 15 bases between them. The CDR3 consists of 16 residues. The V gene's germline CDR1 is SQVTM and CDR2 ANQGSEA. The CDR3 loop reads CSVVGGAGAGANVLTF. The CDR3 nucleotides read TGCAGCGTTGTGGGGGGCGCCGGAGCTGGGGCCAACGTCCTGACTTTC.

This clonotype occurred a few times. The gene calls are TRBV6-5 and TRBJ1-1, with 7 bases matching TRBD1. V lost 4 bases, J lost 0 bases, and 5 bases stayed unmatched. This CDR3 comprises 15 residues. Germline CDR1 reads MNHEY; CDR2 reads SVGAGI. DNA of the CDR3: TGTGCCAGCAGTTCCCCAGGGGGATTGAACACTGAAGCTTTCTTT. This gives the protein CASSSPGGLNTEAFF.

This clonotype came up a few times. The J gene is TRBJ1-4, the V gene TRBV7-2; weak D call: TRBD1 (5 bases). Between the trimmed V and J ends, which lost 2 bases and 10 bases, there was a span of 20 bases. Germline values: CDR1 SGHTA, CDR2 FQGNSA. The CDR3 has 16 residues. Here the CDR3 DNA reads TGTGCCAGCAGCTTATCTGGGGGAAGGAGGCTGGGAAAACTGTTTTTT. Its translation is CASSLSGGRRLGKLFF.

About this clonotype: This may be a read error: a much more frequent sequence differs by one nucleotide. V gene TRBV29-1 combines with J gene TRBJ2-4, with TRBD1 matching over 9 bases. Germline V gene lookup returns CDR1 SQVTM and CDR2 ANQGSEA. The CDR3 has 15 amino acids. J lost 13 bases, V lost 7 bases, and 20 bases had no gene match. The CDR3 loop reads CSARPGTGFLREQYF. The CDR3 DNA follows: TGCAGCGCCCGTCCCGGGACAGGGTTTTTGCGAGAGCAGTACTTC.

V is TRBV20-1 and J is TRBJ2-5; TRBD2 agrees at 13 bases. In germline, CDR1 is DFQATT, CDR2 SNEGSKA (reference sequence). With 0 bases clipped from V and 5 bases from J, the junction kept 12 bases outside the gene matches. The CDR3 is made up of 18 amino acids. The CDR3 DNA is TGCAGTGCTAGAGATGTTAGGGCCACTAGCGGGAGGGGTGAGACCCAGTACTTC. Amino acids: CSARDVRATSGRGETQYF.

This clonotype was counted a few times. The V gene is TRBV5-1, the J gene TRBJ1-2; TRBD1 aligns across 8 bases. Germline assignment: CDR1 SGHRS and CDR2 YFSETQ. CDR3 length: 14 residues. Unmatched junction bases numbered 2, after V lost 0 bases and J lost 4 bases. In DNA form, the CDR3 reads TGCGCCAGCAGCTTGGTGGGACAGGTCTATGGCTACACCTTC. Translating gives CASSLVGQVYGYTF.

As regards this clonotype: The conserved phenylalanine or tryptophan is not found at the CDR3 terminus, so this likely reflects a read error. The V and J genes are TRBV7-2 and TRBJ2-4; D may be TRBD1 (5 bases). The V and J ends lost 1 base and 9 bases respectively, with 13 bases between them. The CDR3 length is 14 residues. The V gene's germline CDR1 is SGHTA and CDR2 FQGNSA. The CDR3 loop reads CASSLDKGQGIQYV. In DNA form, the CDR3 reads TGTGCCAGCAGCTTAGACAAGGGGCAAGGCATTCAGTACGTC.